This TCR beta chain was sequenced during a study of OX40 agonist ivuxolimab in advanced cancers. Study-wide results and caveats: Relative to CD4+, CD8+ T cells held more expanded clones on average.

Concerning this clone: Its antigen remains unknown.

The CDR3 spans 16 residues. Looked up from germline, CDR1 is WNHNN and CDR2 is SYGVQD (reference sequence). The V segment lost 4 bases and the J segment 6 bases; nucleotides outside the gene matches: 7. TCRdb's table, derived via immunoSEQ multiplex PCR, lists solely in-frame clones and lacks some. Found here are approximately 80,000 clones, approximately 92% of them singletons; the top ten hold around 7%. The sequence was collected from an adult with an advanced solid tumor such as melanoma, head and neck, liver or kidney cancer. The chain joins TRBV10-1 to TRBJ2-2; 11 bases line up with TRBD2. The source material was CD4+ or CD8+ T cells sorted from blood, sampled in a trial of the OX40 agonist ivuxolimab. CDR3 region: CASSGGLAAGPGELFF. The CDR3 region has the DNA TGCGCCAGCAGTGGGGGACTAGCGGCTGGACCCGGGGAGCTGTTTTTT.